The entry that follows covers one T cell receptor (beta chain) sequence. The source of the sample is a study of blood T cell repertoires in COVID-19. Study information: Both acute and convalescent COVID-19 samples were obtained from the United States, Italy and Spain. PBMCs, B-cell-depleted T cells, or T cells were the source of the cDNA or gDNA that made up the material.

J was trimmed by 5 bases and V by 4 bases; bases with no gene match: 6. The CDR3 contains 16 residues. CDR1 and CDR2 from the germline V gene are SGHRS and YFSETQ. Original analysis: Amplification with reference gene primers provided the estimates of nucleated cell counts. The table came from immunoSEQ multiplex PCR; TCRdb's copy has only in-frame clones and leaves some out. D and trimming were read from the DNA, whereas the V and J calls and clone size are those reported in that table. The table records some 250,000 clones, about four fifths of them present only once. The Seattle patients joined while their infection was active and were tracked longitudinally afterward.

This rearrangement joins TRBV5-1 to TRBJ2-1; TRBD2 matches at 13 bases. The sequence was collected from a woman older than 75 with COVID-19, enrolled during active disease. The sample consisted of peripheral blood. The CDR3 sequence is CASSALLAGGNNEQFF. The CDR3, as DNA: TGCGCCAGCAGCGCTTTACTAGCGGGGGGGAACAATGAGCAGTTCTTC.